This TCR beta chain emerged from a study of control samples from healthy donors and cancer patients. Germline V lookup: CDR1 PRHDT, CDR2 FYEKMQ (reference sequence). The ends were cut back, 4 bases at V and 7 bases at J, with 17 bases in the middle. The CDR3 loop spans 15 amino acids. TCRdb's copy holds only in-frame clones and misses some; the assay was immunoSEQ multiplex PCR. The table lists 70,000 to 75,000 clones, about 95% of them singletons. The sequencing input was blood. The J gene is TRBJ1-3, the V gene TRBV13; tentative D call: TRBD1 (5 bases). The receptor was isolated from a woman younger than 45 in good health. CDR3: CASSSDPGRSNTIYF. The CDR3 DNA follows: TGTGCCAGCAGCTCCGATCCGGGACGATCGAACACCATATATTTT.